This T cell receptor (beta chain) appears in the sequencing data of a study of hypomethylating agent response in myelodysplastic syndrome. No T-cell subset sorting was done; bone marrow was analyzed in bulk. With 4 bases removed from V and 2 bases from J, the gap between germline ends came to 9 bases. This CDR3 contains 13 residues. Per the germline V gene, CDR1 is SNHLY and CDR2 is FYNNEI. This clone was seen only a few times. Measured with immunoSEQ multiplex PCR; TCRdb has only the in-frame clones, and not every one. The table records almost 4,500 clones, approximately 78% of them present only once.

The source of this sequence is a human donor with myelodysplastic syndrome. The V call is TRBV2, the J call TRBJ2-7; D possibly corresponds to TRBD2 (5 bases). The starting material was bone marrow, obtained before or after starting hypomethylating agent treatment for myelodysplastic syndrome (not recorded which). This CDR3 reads CASSGRGTYEQYF. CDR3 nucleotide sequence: TGTGCCAGCAGTGGCCGGGGTACCTACGAGCAGTACTTC. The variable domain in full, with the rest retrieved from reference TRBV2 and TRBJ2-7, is EPEVTQTPSHQVTQMGQEVILRCVPISNHLYFYWYRQILGQKVEFLVSFYNNEISEKSEIFDDQFSVERPDGSNFTLKIRSTKLEDSAMYFCASSGRGTYEQYFGPGTRLTVT.